This T cell receptor (beta chain) came from a study of cytomegalovirus exposure and HLA in healthy donors. With 60 Vbeta and 13 Jbeta primers, the PCR was carried out. Only in-frame clones appear in the TCRdb table, and some are missing; sequencing was by immunoSEQ multiplex PCR. This repertoire shows some 160,000 clones, more than 75% found once; its top ten account for over 1.1%. Deletions cut 2 bases from V and 7 bases from J, with 9 bases between. This CDR3 has 13 residues. Germline assignment: CDR1 SGHNT and CDR2 YYREEE (reference sequence). The receptor was derived from a male donor in good health and CMV-seronegative. The chain uses TRBV5-4 and TRBJ2-2, with D perhaps TRBD1 (6 bases). The sequenced sample consisted of PBMCs. CDR3 amino acids: CASSFAGDGELFF. For the CDR3, the DNA is TGTGCCAGCAGCTTCGCAGGGGACGGGGAGCTGTTTTTT.